This T cell receptor beta chain emerged from a study of PD-L1 blockade in urothelial cancer. Study as a whole: Each blood sample yielded a median of approximately 140,000 T cells.

Spiked synthetic TCR analogs estimated absolute template abundance per PCR. Generated by immunoSEQ multiplex PCR, the TCRdb table keeps only in-frame clones and is missing some. The sample comprises around 45,000 clones, roughly 91% of which are singletons, and roughly 14% rests with the top ten. A word on this clone: Its target is unknown.

Study-wide points: At the 3-week point, tumor-associated blood clones expanded more in durable-benefit patients. Below-median pretreatment blood TCR clonality was a predictor of better survival.

The source is a woman aged 55-69 years with urothelial cancer. The source material was PBMCs, sampled around atezolizumab (anti-PD-L1) treatment.

CDR3 region: CATSRAAGQATSNYGYTF. Here the CDR3 DNA reads TGTGCCACCAGCAGAGCCGCGGGACAGGCGACTTCTAACTATGGCTACACCTTC. The chain is built from TRBV15 and TRBJ1-2, with 8 bases aligning to TRBD1. The germline gives CDR1 LNHNV, CDR2 YYDKDF (reference sequence). This CDR3 has 18 residues. J was trimmed by 0 bases and V by 1 base; bases with no gene match: 10.